This T cell receptor beta chain was captured by sequencing in a study of T cells in Graves' hyperthyroidism and ophthalmopathy. CDR1 is LGHDT, CDR2 YNNKEL, per germline (reference sequence). With 4 bases removed from V and 7 bases from J, the gap between germline ends came to 16 bases. The CDR3 is 15 amino acids. RNA transcripts yielded amplified TCR beta CDR3 regions. With the HTBI primer set, the TCR CDR3 went through a first round of RT-PCR. TCRdb ran MiXCR on the multiplex PCR reads and lists one entry per CDR3 protein. The sample has about 380,000 distinct CDR3 sequences, around a sixth seen once; the top ten hold over 35%. This clonotype was recorded once.

Sequenced: blood. V is TRBV3-1 and J is TRBJ2-2; tentatively, D is TRBD2 (5 bases). The receptor was derived from a man between 18 and 35 years old with Graves' ophthalmopathy. CDR3 bases: TGTGCCAGCAGCCCGGCGAGGGAAGGCGTCGGGGAGCTGTTTTTT. Its translation is CASSPAREGVGELFF. The whole variable domain, filled in from reference TRBV3-1 and TRBJ2-2, reads DTAVSQTPKYLVTQMGNDKSIKCEQNLGHDTMYWYKQDSKKFLKIMFSYNNKELIINETVPNRFSPKSPDKAHLNLHINSLELGDSAVYFCASSPAREGVGELFFGEGSRLTVL.